This T cell receptor beta chain is drawn from a study of graft-versus-host responses after intestinal transplantation. Study context: Recipients were given multivisceral, liver-intestinal, or isolated intestinal transplants. Uniformly, recipients were administered anti-thymocyte globulin induction with subsequent tacrolimus and steroids for approximately 3 years.

Regarding the study as a whole: Allograft clonal ratios (graft-versus-host to host-versus-graft) were high in patients who had graft-donor T cell macrochimerism.

Lamina propria and intraepithelial lymphocytes were released by processing graft tissue. On this clone itself: Its antigen remains unknown.

This CDR3 has 11 amino acids. With 6 bases removed from V and 4 bases from J, the gap between germline ends came to 6 bases. Germline V gives CDR1 MDHEN, CDR2 SYDVKM. Clones were sequenced by immunoSEQ multiplex PCR, and TCRdb holds only the in-frame ones, with some missing. The sample consists of 35,000 to 40,000 clones, roughly 87% of them appearing once. The chain links TRBV28 to TRBJ1-2, with D perhaps TRBD1 (5 bases). This TCR was recovered from a human patient who received an intestinal transplant, so some T cells may come from the graft donor. The sequences come from ileum tissue, collected approximately 200 days after intestinal transplant. The CDR3 sequence: CASSDSYGYTF. CDR3 coding DNA: TGTGCCAGCAGCGACAGCTATGGCTACACCTTC.